Presented here are 14 T cell receptor beta chains from one specimen sequenced in a study of beta chain features in type 1 diabetes. The study, taken as a whole, reports: Type 1 diabetes patients had moderately but significantly shorter TCRB CDR3s in all four CD4+ subsets.

Reverse transcription of all isolated RNA meant that expressed TCRB transcripts were sequenced. Clones were read by immunoSEQ multiplex PCR, and TCRdb kept only the in-frame ones, dropping some. The sample has roughly 730,000 clones, roughly 13% seen once. Their antigen targets remain unknown. Sample: naive CD4+ T cells from blood. These TCRs come from a man aged 18 to 30 with type 1 diabetes.

Regarding this clone: Other DNA variants within this sample encode the same CDR3. This chain connects TRBV29-1 to TRBJ1-2; possible D gene TRBD1, 6 bases. This CDR3 has 12 residues. Germline V gene sequence: CDR1 SQVTM, CDR2 ANQGSEA. Trimming left V 4 bases short and J 5 bases short, with 11 bases between. In DNA form, the CDR3 reads TGCAGCGTTGCCGAACAGGGATATGGCTACACCTTC. This gives the protein CSVAEQGYGYTF.

This clone has more than one count but fewer than ten. V is TRBV20-1 and J is TRBJ2-5; D is ambiguous. V was trimmed by 5 bases and J by 2 bases, leaving 6 bases between them. CDR1 and CDR2 (germline): DFQATT, SNEGSKA (reference sequence). The CDR3 consists of 11 residues. The CDR3 nucleotides are TGCAGTGCTCAACAGCAAGAGACCCAGTACTTC. Translated: CSAQQQETQYF.

This clone came up a few times. V usage is TRBV5-1 and J usage is TRBJ2-1; D ambiguous. The CDR3 runs 14 residues. The germline CDR1 and CDR2 sequences are SGHRS and YFSETQ. Trimming left V 4 bases short and J 9 bases short, with 17 bases between. CDR3 sequence: CASSPLPSYGEQFF. CDR3 DNA: TGCGCCAGCAGCCCTCTTCCTAGTTACGGTGAGCAGTTCTTC.

This chain uses TRBV9 with TRBJ1-1; D remains unclear. Germline loops: CDR1 SGDLS, CDR2 YYNGEE. Trimming cost V 4 bases and J 1 base, with 11 bases left between them. The CDR3 loop spans 14 amino acids. CDR3 in DNA: TGTGCCAGCAGCACAGAGGCGGGGAACACTGAAGCTTTCTTT. Its protein is CASSTEAGNTEAFF.

The V call is TRBV9, the J call TRBJ1-2; D is perhaps TRBD1 (5 bases). Germline V CDR1 and CDR2: SGDLS, YYNGEE. Trimming removed 1 base from V and 7 bases from J, with 8 bases in between. This CDR3 contains 12 residues. CDR3 region: CASSVQGLGYTF. The CDR3 coding sequence is TGTGCCAGCAGCGTACAGGGCCTTGGCTACACCTTC.

This clone was observed a handful of times. The chain combines TRBV6-5 with TRBJ2-7; D uncertain. Deletions cut 5 bases from V and 0 bases from J, with 11 bases between. The CDR3 sequence is 14 residues long. Looked up from germline, CDR1 is MNHEY and CDR2 is SVGAGI. For the CDR3, the DNA is TGTGCCAGCAGTGTCCTGGCCAGCTCCTACGAGCAGTACTTC. Translation gives CASSVLASSYEQYF.

In its sample, this clone was seen a few times. The rearrangement joins TRBV7-9 to TRBJ2-7; a possible D gene is TRBD1 (7 bases). Looked up from germline, CDR1 is SEHNR and CDR2 is FQNEAQ (reference sequence). The V gene lost 1 base and the J gene lost 7 bases, with 14 bases spanning the gap. The length of the CDR3 is 14 residues. The CDR3 region is CASSLVTGEDEQYF. As DNA, the CDR3 is TGTGCCAGCAGCTTAGTTACAGGGGAGGATGAGCAGTACTTC. Full variable domain (outside the CDR3, taken from reference TRBV7-9 and TRBJ2-7): DTGVSQNPRHKITKRGQNVTFRCDPISEHNRLYWYRQTLGQGPEFLTYFQNEAQLEKSRLLSDRFSAERPKGSFSTLEIQRTEQGDSAMYLCASSLVTGEDEQYFGPGTRLTVT.

This clone was detected only a few times. V and J are TRBV27 and TRBJ2-5; TRBD2 might be the D (5 bases). Looked up from germline, CDR1 is MNHEY and CDR2 is SMNVEV (reference sequence). This CDR3 comprises 13 residues. Deletions cut 6 bases from V and 5 bases from J, with 13 bases between. The CDR3 is CASSPWEMETQYF. The CDR3 coding sequence is TGTGCCAGCAGCCCTTGGGAGATGGAGACCCAGTACTTC.

The chain carries TRBV6-5 and TRBJ2-1; D assignment may be TRBD1 or TRBD2 (5 bases each). CDR1 is MNHEY, CDR2 SVGAGI, per germline. The CDR3 consists of 15 residues. Trimming took off 5 bases at V and 7 bases at J, with 18 bases between the two ends. CDR3: CASSKGTAGKNEQFF. The CDR3 coding sequence is TGTGCCAGCAGTAAGGGGACGGCAGGCAAGAATGAGCAGTTCTTC.

This clone turned up a few times. The chain recombines TRBV5-1 with TRBJ1-4; D call uncertain. This CDR3 is 11 amino acids long. Germline V lookup: CDR1 SGHRS, CDR2 YFSETQ. V was shortened by 5 bases and J by 4 bases, with 3 bases between the two germline ends. The CDR3 bases are TGCGCCAGCAGTGGTAATGAAAAACTGTTTTTT. This encodes CASSGNEKLFF.

This clone was seen more than once but under ten times. This may stem from a read error, because a much larger clone lies one nucleotide away. The chain has TRBV5-6 and TRBJ2-1; no definite D call. Germline-derived CDR1 and CDR2 are SGHDT and YYEEEE. The CDR3 extends over 11 amino acids. Trimming left V 4 bases short and J 4 bases short, with 3 bases between. CDR3 nucleotide sequence: TGTGCCAGCAGCCAATACAATGAGCAGTTCTTC. This encodes CASSQYNEQFF.

The chain joins TRBV6-1 to TRBJ1-6; D call uncertain. The CDR3 length is 13 residues. Trimming cost V 10 bases and J 10 bases, with 17 bases left between them. Germline V lookup: CDR1 MNHNS, CDR2 SASEGT. The CDR3 DNA reads TGTGCCACCCTCAGGAGAGGAGGATCACCCCTCCACTTT. It encodes CATLRRGGSPLHF.

The genes are TRBV28 and TRBJ1-4; D is unclear. In germline, CDR1 is MDHEN, CDR2 SYDVKM. This CDR3 comprises 16 residues. V was clipped by 4 bases and J by 3 bases, with 15 bases between them. This CDR3 is CASSSLWKAANEKLFF. CDR3 sequence (DNA): TGTGCCAGCAGTTCCCTGTGGAAGGCGGCTAATGAAAAACTGTTTTTT.

In this sample, this clone turned up a few times. The chain carries TRBV9 and TRBJ2-3, with D hard to call. V was trimmed by 6 bases and J by 3 bases, leaving 11 bases between them. Per germline, CDR1 SGDLS and CDR2 YYNGEE. This CDR3 comprises 13 residues. The DNA of the CDR3 is TGTGCCAGCACCACCACGAGGACAGATACGCAGTATTTT. It specifies CASTTTRTDTQYF.